These 13 T cell receptor beta chains were sequenced from one sample in a study of tissue T cells after allogeneic stem cell transplantation. This sample's time point: mouse harvest day 14 after allogeneic transplant. Each mouse received 10^7 T-cell-depleted marrow cells plus 10^6 splenic CD5+ T cells by tail vein. Profiling relied on immunoSEQ multiplex PCR, and the TCRdb table lists in-frame clones only, not all of them. The sample has fewer than 10,000 clones; around 34% are singletons. Sequenced material: skin. The receptors shown here come from a female BALB/c mouse given C57BL/6 T cells with graft-versus-host disease after an allogeneic hematopoietic cell transplant.

Notes on this clone: The germline and genes are mouse ones. The read finishes 1 residue shy of the CDR3 end, and the germline J gene is used to complete it. The rearrangement joins TRBV26 to TRBJ2-4; 7 nucleotides agree with TRBD1. CDR1 and CDR2 from the germline V gene are KGHPV and FQNQEV (reference sequence). Trimming removed 4 bases from V and 6 bases from J; junction bases left unmatched: 4. The CDR3 has 13 residues. This CDR3 is CASSPTGVNTLYF. CDR3 bases read: TGTGCCAGCAGTCCCACAGGGGTGAACACCTTGTAC.

To note about this clone: Mouse gene names and germline throughout. The read terminates 1 residue ahead of where the CDR3 ends, so the germline J gene completes it. The rearrangement links TRBV26 to TRBJ1-1; weak D call: TRBD1 (6 bases). The CDR3 contains 13 residues. The germline V gene has CDR1 KGHPV and CDR2 FQNQEV (reference sequence). Trimming stripped 6 bases from V and 0 bases from J, with 8 bases between. The covered CDR3 bases are TGTGCCAGCAGGGGACAAGCAAACACAGAAGTCTTC. Its protein product is CASRGQANTEVF. From start to end, the CDR3 is CASRGQANTEVFF.

Sample share makes this clone medium-sized. Germline and genes: mouse. The CDR3: CSSSPGQKNTLYF. CDR3 bases read: TGCTCCAGCAGTCCAGGACAGAAAAACACCTTGTAC. V usage is TRBV23 and J usage is TRBJ2-4; the D call TRBD1 from the table was never checked on the DNA. The CDR3 goes on 1 residue after the read ends, and that part is filled in from the germline J gene. Germline values: CDR1 KGHTA, CDR2 FQNQQP. The CDR3 spans 13 residues.

This clone is termed medium-sized (0.01 to 0.1%). Here the gene names and germline are mouse. The observed sequence ends 1 residue before the CDR3 terminus, with the missing tail filled in from the germline J gene. The rearrangement uses TRBV26 and TRBJ1-3; D is unresolved. The V gene lost 4 bases and the J gene lost 0 bases, with 4 bases spanning the gap. CDR3 length: 13 amino acids. Germline assignment: CDR1 KGHPV and CDR2 FQNQEV (reference sequence). CDR3 in amino acids: CASSPNSGNTLYF. CDR3 bases read: TGTGCCAGCAGTCCCAATTCTGGAAATACGCTCTAT. Based on the CDR3 plus reference TRBV26 and TRBJ1-3, the full variable domain is NSKVIQTPRYLVKGQGQKAKMRCIPEKGHPVVFWYQQNKNNEFKFLINFQNQEVLQQIDMTEKRFSAECPSNSPCSLEIQSSEAGDSALYLCASSPNSGNTLYFGEGSRLIVV.

To note about this clone: The germline and genes are mouse ones. With the read ending 1 residue before the CDR3 end, the germline J gene is used to fill in that end. The gene calls are TRBV13-2 and TRBJ2-1; 10 bases align to TRBD2. V lost 0 bases to trimming and J lost 7 bases; unmatched junction nucleotides: 4. Germline CDR1 and CDR2: NNHNN and SYGAGS (reference sequence). CDR3 length: 15 residues. CDR3: CASGDALGGRAEQFF. The DNA read from the CDR3 is TGTGCCAGCGGTGATGCTCTGGGGGGGCGCGCTGAGCAGTTC.

The table lists this clone with a few counts. Gene labels here are mouse ones. Read sequence stops 1 residue before the CDR3 end, and the germline J gene provides the missing end. This chain uses TRBV26 with TRBJ2-5; TRBD2 agrees at 7 bases. This CDR3 comprises 14 residues. Germline loops: CDR1 KGHPV, CDR2 FQNQEV (reference sequence). V shed 1 base, J shed 5 bases, and the junction held 3 bases outside the gene matches. Partial CDR3 DNA: TGTGCCAGCAGTCTGTACGACTGGGTAGACACCCAGTAC. It specifies CASSLYDWVDTQY. The full CDR3 protein reads CASSLYDWVDTQYF. Drawing the rest from reference TRBV26 and TRBJ2-5, the complete variable domain is NSKVIQTPRYLVKGQGQKAKMRCIPEKGHPVVFWYQQNKNNEFKFLINFQNQEVLQQIDMTEKRFSAECPSNSPCSLEIQSSEAGDSALYLCASSLYDWVDTQYFGPGTRLLVL.

This clone has only a few counts. Genes here carry mouse names. The read ends 1 residue early relative to the CDR3; the germline J gene fills the gap. This rearrangement joins TRBV24 to TRBJ1-6; D gene unclear. TRBJ1-6 is identified as an open reading frame with a role that is uncertain. The CDR3 extends over 15 amino acids. V dropped 3 bases and J dropped 3 bases, with 9 bases sitting between them. Germline-derived CDR1 and CDR2 are KGHTA and FRNEEI. The covered CDR3 bases are TGTGCCAGCAGTCTCTCACAGAACTATAATTCGCCCCTCTAC. It encodes CASSLSQNYNSPLY. From start to end, the CDR3 is CASSLSQNYNSPLYF.

Judged by abundance, this clone is medium-sized. The genes and germline here are from mouse. Coverage ceases 1 residue before the CDR3 finishes, and the germline J gene fills in the end. V usage is TRBV13-3 and J usage is TRBJ2-7; D might be TRBD1 (5 bases). The V and J ends lost 2 bases and 7 bases respectively, with 10 bases between them. There are 12 residues in the CDR3. Germline-derived CDR1 and CDR2 are NNHDY and SYVADS. CDR3 protein: CASSEAGWEQYF. The DNA read from the CDR3 is TGTGCCAGCAGTGAGGCAGGGTGGGAACAGTAC.

Notes on this clone: Gene names denote mouse genes. The read falls 1 residue short of the CDR3 end, and the missing part is taken from the germline J gene. The genes are TRBV24 and TRBJ1-4, with 9 bases matching TRBD1. Per the germline V gene, CDR1 is KGHTA and CDR2 is FRNEEI. This CDR3 contains 18 residues. V lost 6 bases, J lost 1 base, and 12 bases stayed unmatched. The CDR3 protein is CASRPSTGGADSNERLFF. The sequenced CDR3 bases are TGTGCCAGCAGACCATCTACAGGGGGCGCAGATTCCAACGAAAGATTATTT.

This clone occurred a few times. Genes and germline are mouse. The CDR3 is cut off 1 residue early in the read; its end comes from the germline J gene. This chain joins TRBV26 and TRBJ2-2; the match to TRBD1 covers 10 bases. This CDR3 region has 15 residues. The germline CDR1 and CDR2 sequences are KGHPV and FQNQEV (reference sequence). The J segment lost 4 bases and the V segment lost 6 bases, leaving 5 bases of the junction unmatched. The covered CDR3 bases are TGTGCCAGCAGACCGGGACAGGGGCCCACCGGGCAGCTCTAC. This codes for CASRPGQGPTGQLY. The full CDR3 sequence reads CASRPGQGPTGQLYF. Combining the CDR3 with reference TRBV26 and TRBJ2-2 gives the whole variable domain NSKVIQTPRYLVKGQGQKAKMRCIPEKGHPVVFWYQQNKNNEFKFLINFQNQEVLQQIDMTEKRFSAECPSNSPCSLEIQSSEAGDSALYLCASRPGQGPTGQLYFGEGSKLTVL.

In this sample, this clone turned up a few times. All gene names here are mouse names. Read data end 1 residue before the CDR3 end; the end is taken from the germline J gene. This chain uses TRBV14 with TRBJ1-4; D remains unclear. CDR1 is SGHDT and CDR2 is FRDEAV in the germline V gene. There are 12 residues in the CDR3. Trimming took 4 bases from V and 5 from J, leaving 6 bases between them. The CDR3 loop is CASSRLNERLFF. The part of the CDR3 DNA that was read is TGTGCCAGCAGTCGTCTTAACGAAAGATTATTT.

Comment on this clone: Mouse names are used for the genes. The CDR3 goes on 1 residue after the read ends, and that part is filled in from the germline J gene. The chain carries TRBV23 and TRBJ1-3; TRBD1, as called in the table, went unchecked against the DNA. This CDR3 has 16 amino acids. CDR1 is KGHTA, CDR2 FQNQQP, per germline. This CDR3 reads CSSSQGQGPSGNTLYF. CDR3 DNA, as far as it was read: TGCTCCAGCAGTCAGGGACAGGGTCCTTCTGGAAATACGCTCTAT.

This clone was counted between two and nine times. Genes and germline come from the mouse. The read finishes 1 residue shy of the CDR3 end, and the germline J gene is used to complete it. The chain links TRBV12-2 to TRBJ2-5; perhaps TRBD1 as D (6 bases). The V end lost 0 bases, the J end lost 3 bases, and 6 bases lay between the germline ends. CDR1 is SGHLS and CDR2 is HYDKME in the germline V gene. The CDR3 length is 13 residues. The CDR3 region is CASSLQGQDTQYF. The sequenced part of the CDR3 DNA is TGTGCCAGCTCTCTCCAGGGGCAAGACACCCAGTAC.